A single sample is the source of the 22 T cell receptor beta chains below, sequenced in a study of shared clonotypes between healthy human individuals. Using immunoSEQ multiplex PCR, the repertoire was profiled, and TCRdb retains in-frame clones only, with some absent. The sample holds approximately 320,000 clones, around two thirds seen once. Sample: memory CD4+ T cells sorted from blood. Subset in this sample: CD45RA-negative fraction. These receptors came from a man aged 25 to 45 in good health.

V gene TRBV10-1 combines with J gene TRBJ2-1; the D call may be TRBD1 or TRBD2 (5 bases each). With 8 bases removed from V and 5 bases from J, the gap between germline ends came to 13 bases. The CDR3 consists of 13 residues. Germline-derived CDR1 and CDR2 are WNHNN and SYGVQD (reference sequence). The CDR3 nucleotides read TGCGCCAGCCGGGGTGGGGCACACAATGAGCAGTTCTTC. Its protein product is CASRGGAHNEQFF.

This clone showed up just a few times. The chain links TRBV19 to TRBJ2-1, with D possibly being TRBD2 (6 bases). The CDR3 contains 14 residues. CDR1 is LNHDA, CDR2 SQIVND, per germline (reference sequence). V lost 3 bases and J lost 7, with 13 bases in between. The CDR3 reads CASSIQAGVNEQFF. The CDR3 DNA reads TGTGCCAGTAGTATCCAAGCGGGCGTAAATGAGCAGTTCTTC.

This chain links TRBV25-1 with TRBJ2-5, with 7 positions matching TRBD1. Germline V lookup: CDR1 MGHDK, CDR2 SYGVNS. The CDR3 is 15 amino acids. After removal of 6 bases from V and 5 bases from J, the junction contained 12 bases not matched to a gene. The chain's CDR3 is CASSLTSGGLETQYF. DNA for the CDR3: TGTGCCAGCAGCCTTACTTCAGGGGGTTTGGAGACCCAGTACTTC.

There are a few counts of this clone. The J gene is TRBJ2-1, the V gene TRBV15, with unresolved D. In germline, CDR1 is LNHNV, CDR2 YYDKDF (reference sequence). This CDR3 contains 15 residues. Between the trimmed V and J ends, which lost 1 base and 2 bases, there was a span of 9 bases. The DNA for the CDR3 is TGTGCCACCAGCAGAGGGACCGAACCCTACAATGAGCAGTTCTTC. This gives the protein CATSRGTEPYNEQFF. Filled out from reference TRBV15 and TRBJ2-1, the complete variable domain reads DAMVIQNPRYQVTQFGKPVTLSCSQTLNHNVMYWYQQKSSQAPKLLFHYYDKDFNNEADTPDNFQSRRPNTSFCFLDIRSPGLGDTAMYLCATSRGTEPYNEQFFGPGTRLTVL.

This chain uses TRBV2 with TRBJ2-7; 7 positions match TRBD1. In germline, CDR1 is SNHLY, CDR2 FYNNEI. This CDR3 is 14 amino acids long. Trimming took 2 bases from V and 5 from J; bases not matched to a gene: 6. In DNA form, the CDR3 reads TGTGCCAGCAGTGAATTCGGTCAGGGGGACGAGCAGTACTTC. Translation: CASSEFGQGDEQYF.

The V and J genes are TRBV6-1 and TRBJ1-2; D gene uncertain. Deletions cut 1 base from V and 4 bases from J, with 7 bases between. The CDR3 runs to 13 residues. Germline V CDR1 and CDR2: MNHNS, SASEGT. In nucleotides, the CDR3 is TGTGCCAGCAGTGAAGGGACCACCTATGGCTACACCTTC. It specifies CASSEGTTYGYTF.

V usage is TRBV30 and J usage is TRBJ2-3, with 11 bases matching TRBD1. From germline, CDR1 is GTSNPN and CDR2 SVGIG (reference sequence). With 5 bases clipped from V and 0 bases from J, the junction kept 1 base outside the gene matches. There are 14 residues in the CDR3. CDR3 sequence: CAWGTGGSTDTQYF. For the CDR3, the DNA is TGTGCCTGGGGGACAGGGGGGAGCACAGATACGCAGTATTTT.

This chain uses TRBV25-1 with TRBJ2-1; no clear D. CDR1 is MGHDK, CDR2 SYGVNS, per germline. The V gene lost 5 bases and the J gene lost 4 bases, with 6 bases spanning the gap. The CDR3 consists of 12 residues. The CDR3 here is CASSRVYNEQFF. The CDR3 DNA sequence: TGTGCCAGCAGTAGGGTATACAATGAGCAGTTCTTC.

The J gene is TRBJ1-4, the V gene TRBV5-6; weak D call: TRBD1 (6 bases). CDR3 length equals 14 residues. Per germline, CDR1 SGHDT and CDR2 YYEEEE. Between the trimmed V and J ends, which lost 1 base and 7 bases, there was a span of 11 bases. The CDR3 nucleotides are TGTGCCAGCAGCTTGTGGGGGGCATTTGAAAAACTGTTTTTT. Its protein product is CASSLWGAFEKLFF.

This clone was counted between two and nine times. This chain connects TRBV9 to TRBJ1-1; possible D gene TRBD1, 6 bases. The CDR3 is 14 residues long. V was trimmed by 0 bases and J by 8 bases, leaving 14 bases between them. CDR1 and CDR2 from the germline V gene are SGDLS and YYNGEE. DNA for the CDR3: TGTGCCAGCAGCGTAGCTGATTCCAGGGGAGAAGCTTTCTTT. Protein sequence: CASSVADSRGEAFF.

In its sample, this clone was seen once. The CDR3 nucleotides read TGCGCCAGCAGAGAGACGGCGGGAGCGGATACGCAGTATTTT. It specifies CASRETAGADTQYF. The chain has TRBV5-1 and TRBJ2-3, with TRBD2 identical over 7 bases. Germline V gene data show CDR1 as SGHRS and CDR2 as YFSETQ. V was pared by 5 bases and J by 6 bases, with 9 bases of the junction left unmatched. The CDR3 runs to 14 residues.

This clone appeared once. Other nucleotide sequences from this sample produce the same CDR3. This chain links TRBV9 with TRBJ2-3; unclear D gene. CDR3 length: 11 residues. Germline V gives CDR1 SGDLS, CDR2 YYNGEE. The V end lost 0 bases, the J end lost 6 bases, and 2 bases lay between the germline ends. CDR3 coding DNA: TGTGCCAGCAGCGTAGCCGATACGCAGTATTTT. The encoded protein is CASSVADTQYF. Combining the CDR3 with reference TRBV9 and TRBJ2-3 gives the whole variable domain DSGVTQTPKHLITATGQRVTLRCSPRSGDLSVYWYQQSLDQGLQFLIQYYNGEERAKGNILERFSAQQFPDLHSELNLSSLELGDSALYFCASSVADTQYFGPGTRLTVL.

This clone has just one count. V is TRBV19 and J is TRBJ2-3; D may be TRBD1 (6 bases). The germline V gene encodes CDR1 LNHDA and CDR2 SQIVND (reference sequence). The CDR3 contains 15 residues. With 3 bases removed from V and 6 bases from J, the gap between germline ends came to 16 bases. CDR3 sequence reads: CASSMETGFGDTQYF. The CDR3 DNA reads as TGTGCCAGTAGTATGGAAACAGGGTTCGGGGATACGCAGTATTTT. Complete variable domain (other parts from reference TRBV19 and TRBJ2-3): DGGITQSPKYLFRKEGQNVTLSCEQNLNHDAMYWYRQDPGQGLRLIYYSQIVNDFQKGDIAEGYSVSREKKESFPLTVTSAQKNPTAFYLCASSMETGFGDTQYFGPGTRLTVL.

The count of this clone is one. The rearrangement links TRBV2 to TRBJ1-1; D perhaps matches TRBD1 (5 bases). CDR1 and CDR2 from the germline V gene are SNHLY and FYNNEI. The CDR3 totals 14 residues. Trimming removed 7 bases from V and 0 bases from J, with 12 bases in between. The CDR3 DNA sequence: TGTGCCAGCACCATCCAGGGAATGAACACTGAAGCTTTCTTT. Its translation is CASTIQGMNTEAFF.

This chain joins TRBV27 and TRBJ1-1; D is uncertain. The germline V gene encodes CDR1 MNHEY and CDR2 SMNVEV (reference sequence). V gave up 10 bases and J gave up 4 bases, with 4 bases separating them. CDR3 length equals 9 residues. The CDR3 coding sequence is TGTGCCACCCGCACTGAAGCTTTCTTT. The encoded protein is CATRTEAFF.

The rearrangement joins TRBV29-1 to TRBJ1-1, with D possibly matching TRBD1 (5 bases). Trimming took 2 bases from V and 10 from J, leaving 11 bases between them. The germline CDR1 and CDR2 sequences are SQVTM and ANQGSEA. The CDR3 has 11 amino acids. The CDR3 DNA reads TGCAGCGTTGAATGGGGGGAGGTAGCTTTCTTT. Amino acid sequence: CSVEWGEVAFF.

The gene calls are TRBV5-6 and TRBJ2-3, with unresolved D. Germline lookup yields CDR1 SGHDT and CDR2 YYEEEE. Between the trimmed V and J ends, which lost 1 base and 4 bases, there was a span of 4 bases. The CDR3 totals 12 residues. The CDR3 loop reads CASSLLADTQYF. CDR3 nucleotide sequence: TGTGCCAGCAGCTTGTTGGCAGATACGCAGTATTTT.

J is TRBJ2-1 and V is TRBV6-1, with D tentatively TRBD1 or TRBD2 (5 bases each). The germline V and J ends were trimmed by 5 bases and 2 bases, with 10 bases remaining between them. Germline V gene lookup returns CDR1 MNHNS and CDR2 SASEGT. The CDR3 loop spans 14 amino acids. CDR3 region: CASSSGGPYNEQFF. The CDR3 nucleotides read TGTGCCAGCAGTTCTGGGGGACCCTACAATGAGCAGTTCTTC.

The chain joins TRBV25-1 to TRBJ2-1, with D maybe TRBD2 (6 bases). Germline V CDR1 and CDR2: MGHDK, SYGVNS. Trimming took 2 bases from V and 3 from J, leaving 14 bases between them. The CDR3 has 16 amino acids. CDR3 amino acids: CASSEDGGALYNEQFF. DNA of the CDR3: TGTGCCAGCAGTGAAGACGGCGGGGCACTCTACAATGAGCAGTTCTTC. Based on the CDR3 plus reference TRBV25-1 and TRBJ2-1, the full variable domain is EADIYQTPRYLVIGTGKKITLECSQTMGHDKMYWYQQDPGMELHLIHYSYGVNSTEKGDLSSESTVSRIRTEHFPLTLESARPSHTSQYLCASSEDGGALYNEQFFGPGTRLTVL.

The J gene is TRBJ2-1, the V gene TRBV15, with TRBD2 matching over 7 bases. The CDR3 consists of 13 residues. Germline CDR1 reads LNHNV; CDR2 reads YYDKDF (reference sequence). J was trimmed by 5 bases and V by 6 bases; bases with no gene match: 4. The CDR3 sequence: CATSHGTNNEQFF. The CDR3 nucleotides read TGTGCCACCAGTCACGGGACTAACAATGAGCAGTTCTTC.

This chain connects TRBV2 to TRBJ2-1; D is undetermined. The CDR3 is 15 amino acids. V dropped 5 bases and J dropped 3 bases, with 14 bases sitting between them. Per the germline V gene, CDR1 is SNHLY and CDR2 is FYNNEI. This CDR3 reads CASSQDAQDYNEQFF. In DNA, the CDR3 is TGTGCCAGCAGTCAGGACGCCCAAGACTACAATGAGCAGTTCTTC.

The rearrangement joins TRBV29-1 to TRBJ2-7; 9 bases map to TRBD2. With 1 base clipped from V and 5 bases from J, the junction kept 9 bases outside the gene matches. The CDR3 sequence is 15 residues long. The germline V gene encodes CDR1 SQVTM and CDR2 ANQGSEA. The CDR3 region is CSVEARSGSSDEQYF. In DNA form, the CDR3 reads TGCAGCGTTGAAGCTCGTAGCGGGAGCTCTGACGAGCAGTACTTC.